This T cell receptor beta chain was sequenced during a study of blood T cell repertoires in COVID-19 (dated by TCRdb to about 2020). Turning to the overall study: Collaborator samples came from the United States, Italy and Spain and covered acute and convalescent phases of COVID-19. A freely available public database, intended as a resource for researchers studying the immune response to SARS-CoV-2, is where the repertoires were released. Where HLA class I and class II types were available, the types were taken from metadata supplied by the sample provider, not from assay-based typing. Subjects who had been exposed to COVID-19, were actively infected with it, or had recovered from it provided the deeply sampled blood TCRbeta repertoires that made up the dataset. Samples were obtained from the ongoing ImmuneRACE study (first 160 participants) and from about 1,300 subjects provided by 6 global collaborators. The material from the prospective study consisted of cDNA or gDNA derived from T cells, B-cell-depleted T cells, or PBMCs. A de-identified subject ID, COVID-19 status, age in years and sex were almost always included in the sample metadata.

This clone has more than one count but fewer than ten. The specificity of this receptor is unknown. No clone much larger than this one lies a single base away; base qualities are absent. CDR3 length: 15 amino acids, cysteine to phenylalanine. Of all the DNA, just the CDR3 is kept, 45 bases in frame from base 1. The germline V gene yields SQVTM for CDR1 and ANQGSEA for CDR2. V lost 0 bases and J lost 0 bases, and the count of bases not matched to a germline gene is 3. TCRbeta CDR3 regions were amplified from genomic DNA using the immunoSEQ Assay, a bias-controlled multiplex PCR. The authors processed their data as follows. The number of nucleated cells in each sample was estimated from the amplification of reference gene primers within the assay. To quantify the absolute abundance of each unique TCRbeta CDR3 rearrangement, sequence reads were collapsed and filtered. For each sample, productive Simpson clonality was calculated by taking the square root of Simpson's diversity index across productive rearrangements. TCRdb limited this immuneACCESS table to in-frame rearrangements with V and J called. A share of clones is missing; checked studies link under half to unresolved V genes, and the rest is unexplained. The V and J calls and the clone size are those of that table, but D and trimming were determined from the DNA. Within this sample are around 120,000 clones, with 85% of them counted one time only. The ten largest account for approximately 11% of the sample.

What the study reported, not specific to this receptor: The amount of clinical and demographic metadata varied by source and participant and was provided uncurated.

Each collaborating institution followed its own protocols to collect whole blood in K2EDTA tubes. For TCRbeta analysis, collaborators shipped samples in one of three forms: frozen whole blood, isolated PBMCs, or DNA extracted from either of those sample types. Sequenced material: peripheral blood. The source of this sequence is a man older than 75 with acute or convalescent COVID-19. The chain is encoded by TRBV29-1 joined to TRBJ2-7, and 9 junctional nucleotides match TRBD1. The CDR3 region reads CSVEEQGAYSYEQYF. The DNA sequence reads TGCAGCGTTGAAGAACAGGGGGCTTACTCCTACGAGCAGTACTTC.